These T cell receptor beta chains were read from a single sample in a study of blood T cell repertoires in COVID-19. Method: immunoSEQ multiplex PCR; TCRdb's copy keeps in-frame clones and lacks some. The table shows fewer than 180,000 clones, with 86% occurring only once. Sequenced material: peripheral blood. The source of these receptors is a man between 65 and 85 years old with acute or convalescent COVID-19. Both conserved end residues are part of each CDR3. The order of the fields is J gene, clone size, D gene, V gene, CDR3 protein, CDR3 DNA. The D gene is left open where the match is weak. Clone size is shown for a subset of rows, as once, few, many or a class of expanded clone.

J: TRBJ1-5; size: .; D: TRBD1; V: TRBV7-2; CDR3: CASSLALPGQNQPQHF; DNA: TGTGCCAGCAGCTTAGCGTTACCGGGACAGAATCAGCCCCAGCATTTT
J: TRBJ2-5; size: .; D: .; V: TRBV5-1; CDR3: CASSSLVTQETQYF; DNA: TGCGCCAGCAGCTCCCTAGTCACCCAAGAGACCCAGTACTTC
J: TRBJ1-4; size: once; D: .; V: TRBV18; CDR3: CASSPPAAGASNEKLFF; DNA: TGTGCCAGCTCACCACCGGCGGCAGGGGCATCTAATGAAAAACTGTTTTTT
J: TRBJ1-4; size: few; D: .; V: TRBV28; CDR3: CATVPVGAWKLFF; DNA: TGTGCCACCGTCCCCGTGGGGGCCTGGAAACTGTTTTTT
J: TRBJ1-2; size: .; D: .; V: TRBV28; CDR3: CASSFSESYGYTF; DNA: TGTGCCAGCAGTTTTAGTGAATCCTATGGCTACACCTTC
J: TRBJ2-7; size: many; D: TRBD2; V: TRBV3-1/TRBV3-2; CDR3: CASSQERLATYEQYF; DNA: TGTGCCAGCAGCCAAGAGCGACTAGCTACCTACGAGCAGTACTTC
J: TRBJ1-2; size: .; D: TRBD1; V: TRBV7-2; CDR3: CASSNHRGQDGYTF; DNA: TGTGCCAGCAGCAACCACAGGGGGCAAGATGGCTACACCTTC
J: TRBJ1-2; size: .; D: TRBD1; V: TRBV23-1; CDR3: CASSRPQGFYGYTF; DNA: TGCGCCAGCAGCCGCCCACAGGGGTTCTATGGCTACACCTTC
J: TRBJ2-3; size: .; D: TRBD1; V: TRBV2; CDR3: CASSVRDSLSTDTQYF; DNA: TGTGCCAGCAGTGTCAGGGACAGTTTATCCACAGATACGCAGTATTTT
J: TRBJ1-6; size: .; D: TRBD1; V: TRBV7-6; CDR3: CASSSEGQGTSPLHF; DNA: TGTGCCAGCAGTTCAGAGGGACAGGGGACTTCACCCCTCCACTTT
J: TRBJ1-5; size: .; D: .; V: TRBV28; CDR3: CASTLIDNQPQHF; DNA: TGTGCCAGCACCTTAATAGACAATCAGCCCCAGCATTTT
J: TRBJ2-3; size: .; D: TRBD2; V: TRBV7-8; CDR3: CASSLLAGGQTDTQYF; DNA: TGTGCCAGCAGCTTACTAGCGGGAGGGCAGACAGATACGCAGTATTTT
J: TRBJ2-1; size: .; D: TRBD2; V: TRBV4-3; CDR3: CASSQGTSSVNEQFF; DNA: TGCGCCAGCAGCCAAGGGACTAGTTCGGTCAATGAGCAGTTCTTC
J: TRBJ2-7; size: once; D: TRBD2; V: TRBV4-2; CDR3: CASSQDGLAGGPDYEQYF; DNA: TGTGCCAGCAGCCAAGATGGACTAGCGGGAGGGCCCGACTACGAGCAGTACTTC
J: TRBJ2-7; size: .; D: TRBD1; V: TRBV2; CDR3: CASSARQGSSYEQYF; DNA: TGTGCCAGCAGTGCCAGACAGGGATCCTCCTACGAGCAGTACTTC